This T cell receptor (beta chain) was documented in a study of CD8 T cells in ankylosing spondylitis. TCRdb itself ran the 5' RACE reads through MiXCR, one entry per CDR3 protein. The sample has approximately 200,000 distinct CDR3 sequences; roughly 13% are singletons. This CDR3 has 11 residues. V shed 0 bases and J shed 10 bases, with 7 bases lying between them. Germline V gene sequence: CDR1 DFQATT, CDR2 SNEGSKA (reference sequence). The study, taken as a whole, reports: Disease-linked clones proved CD8+ and comparatively uncommon in peripheral blood.

For this clonotype: As yet, its antigen is unknown.

The sample consisted of blood, either unsorted or a sorted T cell fraction (not recorded which). The chain carries TRBV20-1 and TRBJ2-1; D not certain. The sequence was collected from a male donor with ankylosing spondylitis or in good health (not recorded which). CDR3 in amino acids: CSAREITEQFF. The CDR3 nucleotides are TGCAGTGCTAGAGAGATTACCGAGCAGTTCTTC.